This record looks at one T cell receptor beta chain sequence and its context. The sample's time point: peripheral blood 6 weeks after treatment start. Patients' cancers were locally advanced or metastatic urothelial carcinomas. The method was immunoSEQ multiplex PCR; TCRdb's version includes in-frame clones alone and lacks a portion of them. The sample yields around 40,000 clones, 86% seen once. The source of the sample is a study of PD-L1 blockade in urothelial cancer. Study-level information: After treatment start, blood was analyzed at 3 weeks (second dose) and at 6 weeks.

The CDR3 consists of 14 residues. Trimming at V came to 3 bases and at J to 8 bases, leaving 6 bases not matched to a gene. Germline loops: CDR1 MNHEY, CDR2 SMNVEV (reference sequence). The source of this sequence is a man in his sixties with urothelial cancer. The input for sequencing was PBMCs, taken around atezolizumab (anti-PD-L1) treatment. The chain is built from TRBV27 and TRBJ2-4; 8 bases are shared with TRBD1. For the CDR3, the DNA is TGTGCCAGCAGTTTCGGGACAGGACCAGACATTCAGTACTTC. Amino acids: CASSFGTGPDIQYF.